The entry below describes one T cell receptor (beta chain). Profiling relied on immunoSEQ multiplex PCR, and the TCRdb table lists in-frame clones only, not all of them. The sample consists of a few hundred thousand clones, approximately 89% of them appearing once. Seattle-derived patients entered the study during active infection and were followed longitudinally. The data derive from a study of blood T cell repertoires in COVID-19. Whole-study context: COVID-19 samples, acute and convalescent, were from the United States, Italy and Spain. The cDNA or gDNA used as material had been derived from T cells, B-cell-depleted T cells, or PBMCs.

V lost 3 bases and J 2 bases, leaving 11 bases between the germline ends. The CDR3 totals 14 residues. CDR1 is SEHNR and CDR2 is FQNEAQ in the germline V gene (reference sequence). This receptor was taken from a woman aged 25-40 years with COVID-19, enrolled during active disease. Sequencing was done on a sample of peripheral blood. The V and J genes are TRBV7-9 and TRBJ2-7, with D perhaps TRBD2 (6 bases). Here the CDR3 reads CASSLVSSAYEQYF. Here the CDR3 DNA reads TGTGCCAGCAGCTTGGTCTCTAGCGCCTACGAGCAGTACTTC.